This T cell receptor beta chain originates from a study of T cells in localized non-small cell lung cancer. The CDR3 has 13 amino acids. Concerning this clone: What it binds is not known.

Study findings and constraints: Uninvolved adjacent lung had higher T cell clonality than tumor and all other tissues. Heterogeneity remains possible because sequencing was limited to only one tumor region.

The protocol was immunoSEQ multiplex PCR, while the TCRdb copy is restricted to in-frame clones and leaves out a portion. The table lists some 16,000 clones, approximately 89% of them singletons, with 27% in the top ten. The specimen comprised peripheral blood, sampled before any cancer treatment. The chain uses TRBV21-1 and TRBJ2-1; TRBD2 reflects the table's D call only, with no check against the DNA. TRBV21-1 is a pseudogene segment. The sequence was collected from a female donor over 55 with stage III squamous cell lung carcinoma. This chain's CDR3 is CASSKAGSNEQFF. In nucleotides, the CDR3 is TGTGCCAGCAGCAAAGCTGGGAGCAATGAGCAGTTCTTC.